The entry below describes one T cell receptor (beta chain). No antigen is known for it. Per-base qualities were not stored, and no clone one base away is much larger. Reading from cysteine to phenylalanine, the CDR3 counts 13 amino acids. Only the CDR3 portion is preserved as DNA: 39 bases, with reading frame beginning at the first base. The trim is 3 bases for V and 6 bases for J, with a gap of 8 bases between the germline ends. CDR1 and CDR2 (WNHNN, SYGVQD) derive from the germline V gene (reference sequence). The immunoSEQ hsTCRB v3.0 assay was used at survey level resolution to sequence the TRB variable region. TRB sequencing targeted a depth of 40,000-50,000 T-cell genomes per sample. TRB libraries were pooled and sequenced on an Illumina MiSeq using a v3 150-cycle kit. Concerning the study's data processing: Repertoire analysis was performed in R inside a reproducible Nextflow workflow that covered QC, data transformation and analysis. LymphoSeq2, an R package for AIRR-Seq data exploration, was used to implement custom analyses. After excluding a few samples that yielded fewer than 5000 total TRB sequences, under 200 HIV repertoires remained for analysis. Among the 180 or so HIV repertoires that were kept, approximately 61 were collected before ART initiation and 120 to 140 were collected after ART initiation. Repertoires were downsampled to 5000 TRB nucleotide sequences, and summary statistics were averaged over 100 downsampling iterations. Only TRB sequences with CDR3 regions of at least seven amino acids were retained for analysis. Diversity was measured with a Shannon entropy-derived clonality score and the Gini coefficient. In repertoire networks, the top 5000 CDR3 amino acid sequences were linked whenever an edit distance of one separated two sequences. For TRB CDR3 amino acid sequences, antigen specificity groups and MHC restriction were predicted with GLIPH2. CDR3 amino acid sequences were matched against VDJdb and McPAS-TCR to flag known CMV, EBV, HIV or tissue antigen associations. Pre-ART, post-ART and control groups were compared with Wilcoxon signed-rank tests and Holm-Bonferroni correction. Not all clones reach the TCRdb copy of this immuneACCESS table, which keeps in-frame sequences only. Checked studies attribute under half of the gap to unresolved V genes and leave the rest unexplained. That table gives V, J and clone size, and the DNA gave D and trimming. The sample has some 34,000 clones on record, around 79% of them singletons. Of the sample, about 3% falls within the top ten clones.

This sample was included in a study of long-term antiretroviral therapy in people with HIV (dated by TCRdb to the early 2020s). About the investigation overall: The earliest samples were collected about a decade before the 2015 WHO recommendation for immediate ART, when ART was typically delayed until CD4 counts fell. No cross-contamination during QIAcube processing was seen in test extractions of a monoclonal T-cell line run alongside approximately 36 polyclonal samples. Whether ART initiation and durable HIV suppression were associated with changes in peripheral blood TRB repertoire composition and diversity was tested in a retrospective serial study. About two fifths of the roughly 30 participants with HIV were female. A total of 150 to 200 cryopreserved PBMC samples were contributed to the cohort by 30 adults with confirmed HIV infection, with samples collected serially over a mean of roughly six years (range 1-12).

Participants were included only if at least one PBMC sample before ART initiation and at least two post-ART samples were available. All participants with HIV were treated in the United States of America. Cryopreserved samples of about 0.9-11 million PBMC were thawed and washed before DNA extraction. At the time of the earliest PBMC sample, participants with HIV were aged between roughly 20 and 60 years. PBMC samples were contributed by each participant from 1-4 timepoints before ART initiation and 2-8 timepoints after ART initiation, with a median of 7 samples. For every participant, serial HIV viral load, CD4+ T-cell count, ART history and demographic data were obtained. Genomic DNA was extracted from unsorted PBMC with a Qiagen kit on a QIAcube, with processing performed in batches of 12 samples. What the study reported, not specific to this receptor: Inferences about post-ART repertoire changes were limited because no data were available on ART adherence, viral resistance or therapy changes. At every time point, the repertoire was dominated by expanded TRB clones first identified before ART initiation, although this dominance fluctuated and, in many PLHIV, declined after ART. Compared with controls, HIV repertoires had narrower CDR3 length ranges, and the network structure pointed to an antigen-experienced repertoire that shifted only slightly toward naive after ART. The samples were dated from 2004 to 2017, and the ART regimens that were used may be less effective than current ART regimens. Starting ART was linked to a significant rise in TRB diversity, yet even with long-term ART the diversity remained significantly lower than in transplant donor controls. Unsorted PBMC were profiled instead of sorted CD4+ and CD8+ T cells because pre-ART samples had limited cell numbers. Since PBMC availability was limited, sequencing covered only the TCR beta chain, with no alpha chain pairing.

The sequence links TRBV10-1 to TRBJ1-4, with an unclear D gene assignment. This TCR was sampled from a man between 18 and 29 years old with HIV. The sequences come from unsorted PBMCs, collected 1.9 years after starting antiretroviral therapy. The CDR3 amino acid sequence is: CASSDDSDEKLFF. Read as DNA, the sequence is TGCGCCAGCAGTGACGATTCAGATGAAAAACTGTTTTTT.